This T cell receptor (beta chain) was found in a study of beta chain features in type 1 diabetes. Study-level findings and limits: The VDJ junctions of type 1 diabetes patients carried fewer insertions and more deletions. There was a moderate but significant shortening of TCRB CDR3s in all four CD4+ subsets of Type 1 diabetes patients.

As regards this clone: What it binds is unknown.

The V and J ends lost 1 base and 2 bases, in that order; junction bases with no gene match: 8. Germline V gives CDR1 KGHSH, CDR2 LQKENI. The CDR3 totals 17 residues. The authors reverse transcribed all of the isolated RNA, so sequencing captured expressed TCRB transcripts. Sequenced naive, central memory and regulatory T cell samples produced an average of about 3.57 million reads. Sequencing was performed with immunoSEQ multiplex PCR; in TCRdb, only in-frame clones are kept and a portion is missing. The table includes 20,000 to 30,000 clones, almost 70% detected once. Sequenced: Tregs from blood. The source of this sequence is a woman aged 40 to 55 in good health. The rearrangement uses TRBV18 and TRBJ2-5, with 9 positions matching TRBD2. The CDR3 sequence is CASSPLKGLAWQETQYF. The CDR3 DNA reads as TGTGCCAGCTCACCACTGAAAGGACTAGCGTGGCAAGAGACCCAGTACTTC.